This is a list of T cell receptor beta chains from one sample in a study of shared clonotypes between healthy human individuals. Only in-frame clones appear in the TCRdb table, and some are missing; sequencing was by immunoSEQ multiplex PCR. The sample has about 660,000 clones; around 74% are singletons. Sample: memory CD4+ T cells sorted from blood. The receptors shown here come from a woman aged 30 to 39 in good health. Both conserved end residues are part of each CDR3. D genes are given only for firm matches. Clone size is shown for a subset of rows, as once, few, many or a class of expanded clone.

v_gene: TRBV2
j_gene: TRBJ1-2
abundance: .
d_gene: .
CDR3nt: TGTGCCAGCAGTGAAGCCCCAGGGGTTAATGGCTACACCTTC
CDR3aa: CASSEAPGVNGYTF

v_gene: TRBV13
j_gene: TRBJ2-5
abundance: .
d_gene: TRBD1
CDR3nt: TGTGCCAGCAGCGACGACAGGGGACAAGAGACCCAGTACTTC
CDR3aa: CASSDDRGQETQYF

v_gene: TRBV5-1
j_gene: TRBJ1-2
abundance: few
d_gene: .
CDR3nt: TGCGCCAGCAGGTCCGGGGATCCGGGAACCTATGGCTACACCTTC
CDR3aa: CASRSGDPGTYGYTF

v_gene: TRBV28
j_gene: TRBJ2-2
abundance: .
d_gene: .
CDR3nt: TGTGCCAGCAGTTTCGCAATTACCAACACCGGGGAGCTGTTTTTT
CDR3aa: CASSFAITNTGELFF

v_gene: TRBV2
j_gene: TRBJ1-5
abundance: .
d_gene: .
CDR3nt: TGTGCCAGCAGTACCGGGACAACCTATAGCAATCAGCCCCAGCATTTT
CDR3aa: CASSTGTTYSNQPQHF

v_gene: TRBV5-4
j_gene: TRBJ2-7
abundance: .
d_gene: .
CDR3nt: TGTGCCAGCAGCTTGGGTGAGACACCTTCCTACGAGCAGTACTTC
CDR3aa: CASSLGETPSYEQYF

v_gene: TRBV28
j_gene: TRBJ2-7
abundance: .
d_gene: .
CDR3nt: TGTGCCAGCAGTTTTATACGGGCGGCAGGTTTTCTCGGCGAGCAGTACTTC
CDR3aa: CASSFIRAAGFLGEQYF

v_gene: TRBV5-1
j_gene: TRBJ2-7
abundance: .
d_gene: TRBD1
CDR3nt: TGCGCCAGCAGCTTGGCTCTCCGACAGGGCTTACACGAGCAGTACTTC
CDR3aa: CASSLALRQGLHEQYF

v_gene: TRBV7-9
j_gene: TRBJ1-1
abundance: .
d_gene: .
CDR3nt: TGTGCCAGCAGCTTAGACGGGGTTGAAGCTTTCTTT
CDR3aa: CASSLDGVEAFF

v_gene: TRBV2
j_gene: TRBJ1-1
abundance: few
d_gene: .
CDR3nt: TGTGCCAGCAGTGAGAGAGGGCCGAACACTGAAGCTTTCTTT
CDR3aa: CASSERGPNTEAFF

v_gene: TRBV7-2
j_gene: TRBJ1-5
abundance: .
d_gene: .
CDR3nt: TGTGCCAGCAGCTTAAACGGGCAGGGATATCAGCCCCAGCATTTT
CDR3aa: CASSLNGQGYQPQHF

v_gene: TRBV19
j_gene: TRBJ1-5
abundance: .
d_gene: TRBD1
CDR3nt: TGTGCCAGTAGTTCATACTCCGGGACAGGGGCTTCGAGGGCCCAGCATTTT
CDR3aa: CASSSYSGTGASRAQHF

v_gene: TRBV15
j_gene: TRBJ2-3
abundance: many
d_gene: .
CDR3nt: TGTGCCACCAGCAGAGATAAGGACCAGGGTTCAGATACGCAGTATTTT
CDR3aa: CATSRDKDQGSDTQYF

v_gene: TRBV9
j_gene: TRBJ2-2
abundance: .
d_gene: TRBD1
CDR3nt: TGTGCCAGCAGCGTCCACAGGGGTTACGTCTCCGGGGAGCTGTTTTTT
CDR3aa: CASSVHRGYVSGELFF

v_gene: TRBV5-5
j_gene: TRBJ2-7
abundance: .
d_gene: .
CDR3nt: TGTGCCAGCCGTCCTGGGCCCAGGACCTACGAGCAGTACTTC
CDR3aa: CASRPGPRTYEQYF

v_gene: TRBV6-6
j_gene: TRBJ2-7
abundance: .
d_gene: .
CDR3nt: TGTGCCAGCAGTTACTCGGTGATGAATTCCTACGAGCAGTACTTC
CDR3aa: CASSYSVMNSYEQYF

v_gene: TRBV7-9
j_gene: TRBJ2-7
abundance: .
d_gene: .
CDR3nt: TGTGCCAGCAGCTTAGTGGGAGCTGCCTACGAGCAGTACTTC
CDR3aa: CASSLVGAAYEQYF

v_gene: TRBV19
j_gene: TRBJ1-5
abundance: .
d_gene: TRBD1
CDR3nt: TGTGCCAGTGAGGACAGGGCTCGGGGCAATCAGCCCCAGCATTTT
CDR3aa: CASEDRARGNQPQHF

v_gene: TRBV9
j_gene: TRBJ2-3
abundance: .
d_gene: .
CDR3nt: TGTGCCAGCAGTGGCGGGTCAAGGGGTACAGATACGCAGTATTTT
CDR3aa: CASSGGSRGTDTQYF

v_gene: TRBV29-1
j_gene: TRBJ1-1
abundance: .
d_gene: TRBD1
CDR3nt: TGCAGCGTTGCTCAGGGGGAGTGGACTGAAGCTTTCTTT
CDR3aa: CSVAQGEWTEAFF

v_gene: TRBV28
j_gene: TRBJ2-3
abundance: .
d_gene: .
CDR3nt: TGTGCCAGCAGTTTCTCTTCCTCGACAGGTGTAGGCACAGATACGCAGTATTTT
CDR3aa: CASSFSSSTGVGTDTQYF

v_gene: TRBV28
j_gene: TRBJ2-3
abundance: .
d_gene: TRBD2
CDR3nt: TGTGCCAGCACCCAAGGCCTAGCGGGAAGCACAGATACGCAGTATTTT
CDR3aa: CASTQGLAGSTDTQYF

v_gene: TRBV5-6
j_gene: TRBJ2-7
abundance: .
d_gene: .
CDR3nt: TGTGCCAGCAGCCCGCGACGACCGCCATACGAGCAGTACTTC
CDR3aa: CASSPRRPPYEQYF

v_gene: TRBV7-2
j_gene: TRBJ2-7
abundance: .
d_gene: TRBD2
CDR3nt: TGTGCCAGCAGCTCCCAGCGGCTAGCGGGCCCCTACGAGCAGTACTTC
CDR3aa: CASSSQRLAGPYEQYF

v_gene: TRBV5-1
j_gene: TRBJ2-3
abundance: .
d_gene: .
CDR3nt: TGCGCCAGCAGCTTGGTAGACGGCGGAGATACGCAGTATTTT
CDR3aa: CASSLVDGGDTQYF

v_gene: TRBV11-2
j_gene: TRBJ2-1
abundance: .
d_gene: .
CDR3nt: TGTGCCAGCAGCTCCGACAGGTTAGAGGAGCAGTTCTTC
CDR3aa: CASSSDRLEEQFF

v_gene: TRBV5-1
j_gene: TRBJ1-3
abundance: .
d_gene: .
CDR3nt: TGCGCCAGCAGCTTAACCCTGAACTCTGGAAACACCATATATTTT
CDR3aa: CASSLTLNSGNTIYF

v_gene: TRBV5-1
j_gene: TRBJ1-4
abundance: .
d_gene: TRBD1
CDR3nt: TGCGCCAGCAGCTTGTTGGGGACAGGGGAAGAAAAACTGTTTTTT
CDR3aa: CASSLLGTGEEKLFF

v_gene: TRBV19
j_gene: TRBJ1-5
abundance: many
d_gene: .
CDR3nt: TGTGCCAGTAGTATATCCCGGGACCAGGTCAATCAGCCCCAGCATTTT
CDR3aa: CASSISRDQVNQPQHF

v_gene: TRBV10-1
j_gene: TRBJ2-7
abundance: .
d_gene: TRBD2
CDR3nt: TGCGCCAGCAGTGAGCGGACTAGCGGCTCCTACGAGCAGTACTTC
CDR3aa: CASSERTSGSYEQYF

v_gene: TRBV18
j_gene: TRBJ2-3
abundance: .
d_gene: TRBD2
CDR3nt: TGTGCCAGCTCACCATGGTTTGGGACTAGCGGGAGTACTACCACAGATACGCAGTATTTT
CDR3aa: CASSPWFGTSGSTTTDTQYF

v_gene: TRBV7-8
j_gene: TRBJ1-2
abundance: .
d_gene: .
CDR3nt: TGTGCCAGCAGCTTAGCACAGGGTACCTATGGCTACACCTTC
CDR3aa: CASSLAQGTYGYTF

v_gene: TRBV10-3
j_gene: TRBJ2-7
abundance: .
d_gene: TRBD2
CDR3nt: TGTGCCATCAGTGAGCTAAGCGGGAGTTTGGACGAGCAGTACTTC
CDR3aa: CAISELSGSLDEQYF

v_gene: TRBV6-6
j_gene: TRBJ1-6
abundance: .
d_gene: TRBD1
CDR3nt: TGTGCCAGCAGTTACCCGGACAGGGCAAGGTCACCCCTCCACTTT
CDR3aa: CASSYPDRARSPLHF

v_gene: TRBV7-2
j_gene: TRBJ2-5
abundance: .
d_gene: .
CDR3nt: TGTGCCAGCCGCAGGGGTAGTGGGGAGACCCAGTACTTC
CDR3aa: CASRRGSGETQYF

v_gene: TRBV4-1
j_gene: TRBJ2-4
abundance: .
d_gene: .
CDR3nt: TGCGCCAGCAGCCAAGTTCGCTCCCGAAACATTCAGTACTTC
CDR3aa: CASSQVRSRNIQYF

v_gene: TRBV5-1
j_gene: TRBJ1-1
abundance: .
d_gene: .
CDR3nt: TGCGCCAGCAGCGGGAGTGCGAGGGGCACTGAAGCTTTCTTT
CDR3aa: CASSGSARGTEAFF

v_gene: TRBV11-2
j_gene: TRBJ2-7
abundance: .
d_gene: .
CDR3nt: TGTGCCAGCAGGGGCAGGGGATCCGAGCAGTACTTC
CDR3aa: CASRGRGSEQYF

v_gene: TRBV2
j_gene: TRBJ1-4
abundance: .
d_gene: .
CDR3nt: TGTGCCAGCAGTCGCAGTCTAACTAATGAAAAACTGTTTTTT
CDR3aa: CASSRSLTNEKLFF

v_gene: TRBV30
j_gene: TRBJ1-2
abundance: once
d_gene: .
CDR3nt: TGTGCCTGGAGTGTATCAGGGTATGGCTACACCTTC
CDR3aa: CAWSVSGYGYTF

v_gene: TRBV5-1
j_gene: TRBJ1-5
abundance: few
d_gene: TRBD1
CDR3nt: TGCGCCAGCAGCATAGGGACAGCGAGCGGCAATCAGCCCCAGCATTTT
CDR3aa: CASSIGTASGNQPQHF

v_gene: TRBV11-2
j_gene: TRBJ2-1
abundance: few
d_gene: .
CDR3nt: TGTGCCAGCAGCTTAGGAATAGCAGTTGAGCAGTTCTTC
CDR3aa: CASSLGIAVEQFF

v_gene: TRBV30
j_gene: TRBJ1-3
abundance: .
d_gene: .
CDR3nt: TGTGCCTGGAAGACAGTCTCTGGAAACACCATATATTTT
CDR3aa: CAWKTVSGNTIYF

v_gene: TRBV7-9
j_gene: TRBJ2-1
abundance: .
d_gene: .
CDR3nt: TGTGCCAGCAGCAACTTAGAATACTCCTACAATGAGCAGTTCTTC
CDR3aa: CASSNLEYSYNEQFF

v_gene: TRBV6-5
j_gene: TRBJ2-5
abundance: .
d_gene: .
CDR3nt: TGTGCCAGCAGTTACTCTACAGGTCAAGAGACCCAGTACTTC
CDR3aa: CASSYSTGQETQYF

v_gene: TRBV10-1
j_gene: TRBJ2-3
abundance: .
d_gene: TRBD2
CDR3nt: TGCGCCAGCAGTGAGGGGACTAGCGAAGATACGCAGTATTTT
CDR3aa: CASSEGTSEDTQYF

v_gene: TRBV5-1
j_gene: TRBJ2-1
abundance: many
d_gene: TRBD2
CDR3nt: TGCGCCAGCAGCCCAGGGACTAGCGACAATGAGCAGTTCTTC
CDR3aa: CASSPGTSDNEQFF

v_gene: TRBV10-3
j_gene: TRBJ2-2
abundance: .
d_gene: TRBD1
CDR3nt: TGTGCCATCAGTGAGAGACAGGGGTTTGGGGAGCTGTTTTTT
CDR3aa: CAISERQGFGELFF

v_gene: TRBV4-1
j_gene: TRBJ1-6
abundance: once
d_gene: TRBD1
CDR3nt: TGCGCCAGCAGCCAACAGACAGGGTGGACTTCACCCCTCCACTTT
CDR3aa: CASSQQTGWTSPLHF

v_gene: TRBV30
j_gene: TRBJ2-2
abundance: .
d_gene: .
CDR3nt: TGTGCCTGGAGTGTACTTGGGTCTATTGTATCCGGGGAGCTGTTTTTT
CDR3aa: CAWSVLGSIVSGELFF

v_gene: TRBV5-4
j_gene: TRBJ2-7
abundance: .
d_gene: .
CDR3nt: TGTGCCAGCAGCCCACCGGGGGACTACGAGCAGTACTTC
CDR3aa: CASSPPGDYEQYF

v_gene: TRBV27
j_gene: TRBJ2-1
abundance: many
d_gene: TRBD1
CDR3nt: TGTGCCAGCAGTTGGACAGGGGATAGCGGGCAGTTCTTC
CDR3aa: CASSWTGDSGQFF

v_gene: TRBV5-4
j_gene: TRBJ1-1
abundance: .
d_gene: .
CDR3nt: TGTGCCAGTAATGAAGTGAACACTGAAGCTTTCTTT
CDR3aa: CASNEVNTEAFF

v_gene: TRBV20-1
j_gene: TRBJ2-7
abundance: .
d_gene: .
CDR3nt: TGCAGTGCTAACTACGGGCCTAAAGAGTACTTC
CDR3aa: CSANYGPKEYF

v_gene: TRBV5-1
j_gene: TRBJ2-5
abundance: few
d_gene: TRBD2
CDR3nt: TGCGCCAGCAGCATAAGGACTAGCGGGGGGTACCAAGAGACCCAGTACTTC
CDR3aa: CASSIRTSGGYQETQYF

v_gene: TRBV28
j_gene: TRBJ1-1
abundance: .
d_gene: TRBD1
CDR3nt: TGTGCCAGTGACAGGGGCCGGAACACTGAAGCTTTCTTT
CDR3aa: CASDRGRNTEAFF

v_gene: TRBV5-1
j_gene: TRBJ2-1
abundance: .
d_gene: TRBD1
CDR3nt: TGCGCCAGCAGCTTGCCCGGGACAGGCAACAATGAGCAGTTCTTC
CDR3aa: CASSLPGTGNNEQFF

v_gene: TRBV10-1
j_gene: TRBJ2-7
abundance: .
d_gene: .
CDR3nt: TGCGCCAGCAGTGATGGTGGGAGAAGCGACGAGCAGTACTTC
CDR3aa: CASSDGGRSDEQYF

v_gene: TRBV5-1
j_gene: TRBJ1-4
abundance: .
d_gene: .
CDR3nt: TGCGCCAGCAGCTTGGACAGTGAAAAACTGTTTTTT
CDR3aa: CASSLDSEKLFF

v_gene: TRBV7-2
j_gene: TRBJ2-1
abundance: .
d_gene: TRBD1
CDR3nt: TGTGCCAGCAGCTTAGCAGGGGGCTTTTTAAATGAGCAGTTCTTC
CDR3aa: CASSLAGGFLNEQFF